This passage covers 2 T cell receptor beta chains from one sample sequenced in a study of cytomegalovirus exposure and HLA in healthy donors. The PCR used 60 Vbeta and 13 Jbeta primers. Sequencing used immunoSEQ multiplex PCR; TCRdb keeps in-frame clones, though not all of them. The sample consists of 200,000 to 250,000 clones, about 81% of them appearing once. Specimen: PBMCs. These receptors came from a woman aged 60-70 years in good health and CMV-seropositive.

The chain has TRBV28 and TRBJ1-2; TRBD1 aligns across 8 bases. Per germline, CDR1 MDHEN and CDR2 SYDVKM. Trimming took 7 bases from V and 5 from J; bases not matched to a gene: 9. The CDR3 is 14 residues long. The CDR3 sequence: CASTRDRNFYGYTF. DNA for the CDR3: TGTGCCAGCACCAGGGACAGGAATTTTTATGGCTACACCTTC.

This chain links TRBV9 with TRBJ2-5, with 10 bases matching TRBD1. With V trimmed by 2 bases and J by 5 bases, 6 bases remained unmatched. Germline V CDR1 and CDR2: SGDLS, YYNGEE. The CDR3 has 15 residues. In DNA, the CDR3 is TGTGCCAGCAGCGTGGGACAGGGGTCTGAGGAGACCCAGTACTTC. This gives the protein CASSVGQGSEETQYF.